This T cell receptor beta chain was recorded in a study of cytomegalovirus exposure and HLA in healthy donors. CDR1 and CDR2 (germline): MDHEN, SYDVKM. The junction had 2 bases not matched to a gene; V was cut back by 6 bases and J by 6 bases. The CDR3 is made up of 13 amino acids. As for the donors, each was a healthy bone marrow donor. PCR employed 60 Vbeta and 13 Jbeta primers. The method was immunoSEQ multiplex PCR; TCRdb's version includes in-frame clones alone and lacks a portion of them. The repertoire holds about 150,000 clones, with under 85% as singletons. The clonotype was recovered from a man between 18 and 29 years old in good health and CMV-seronegative. Sequencing was carried out using PBMCs. The chain uses TRBV28 and TRBJ2-2; 9 positions match TRBD2. The CDR3 DNA is TGTGCCAGCAGAGGCGGGGGGGCCGGGGAGCTGTTTTTT. Translation: CASRGGGAGELFF.